This note documents a single T cell receptor (beta chain) sequence. Its antigen is unknown. Per-nucleotide qualities are absent, and no much larger clonotype sits a single base away. The data were taken from a study of blood T cell repertoires in COVID-19 (TCRdb year 2020). General notes on the study: Samples from collaborators originated in the United States, Italy and Spain and spanned both the acute and convalescent phases of COVID-19. Deeply sampled blood TCRbeta repertoires from subjects exposed to, actively infected with, or recovered from COVID-19 were included in the dataset. The repertoires were released in a freely available public database meant as a resource for research on the immune response to SARS-CoV-2. The material from the prospective study consisted of cDNA or gDNA derived from T cells, B-cell-depleted T cells, or PBMCs. A de-identified subject ID, COVID-19 status, age in years and sex were almost always included in the sample metadata. The samples were drawn from two sources: the first 160 participants of the ongoing ImmuneRACE study, and 1,200 or so subjects contributed by 6 global collaborators. HLA class I and class II types, where available, came from metadata supplied by the sample provider rather than from assay-based typing.

Study-wide conclusions, independent of this receptor: How much clinical and demographic metadata was included differed by source and by participant, and the metadata was provided uncurated.

TCRbeta CDR3 regions were amplified from genomic DNA by means of the immunoSEQ Assay, a bias-controlled multiplex PCR. The original pipeline was this. The number of nucleated cells in each sample was estimated from the amplification of reference gene primers within the assay. Sequence reads were collapsed and filtered to measure the absolute abundance of every unique TCRbeta CDR3 rearrangement. For each sample, productive Simpson clonality was calculated as the square root of Simpson's diversity index over productive rearrangements. As stored in TCRdb, this immuneACCESS dataset retains in-frame rearrangements with V and J assigned. A fraction of the clones does not appear; measured against another copy, unresolved V genes explain less than half of the discrepancy, and the remainder lacks a known reason. That table gives V, J and clone size, and the DNA gave D and trimming. Here the sample has 11,000 to 15,000 clones; approximately 90% occur a single time. The top ten clonotypes cover about a third of the sample.

Whole blood was collected in K2EDTA tubes by collaborating institutions according to the institutions' own protocols. For TCRbeta analysis, collaborators shipped samples in one of three forms: frozen whole blood, isolated PBMCs, or DNA extracted from either of those sample types. V trim: 0 bases; J trim: 6 bases; unmatched bases: 0. The germline V gene (reference sequence) yields MNHEY for CDR1 and SMNVEV for CDR2. Counted from cysteine to phenylalanine, this CDR3 has 14 amino acids. Kept here is only the CDR3 DNA, which spans 42 bases and is read in frame from base 1. Input material: peripheral blood. The clonotype originates from a human donor in a cohort sampled during active COVID-19. The V gene is TRBV27 and the J gene is TRBJ2-1; TRBD2 matches 9 bases in the middle. The bases are TGTGCCAGCAGTTTATCGACTAGCGGCAATGAGCAGTTCTTC. This gives the protein CASSLSTSGNEQFF.